This TCR beta chain was retrieved from a study of identical twins. In the case of this clonotype: Its antigen is still unknown.

Germline trimming cut 0 bases from V and 1 base from J; bases unmatched to any gene: 13. CDR1 and CDR2 from the germline V gene are MGHRA and YSYEKL. This CDR3 comprises 20 residues. Study-level results: Models underestimated out-of-frame TCR alpha sharing in monozygotic twins. In drawing conclusions, the study used cross-sectional statistical analysis and did not follow the same donors. Beta clonotypes that were abundant in cord blood contained fewer insertions, a pattern absent from memory repertoires.

TCRdb reprocessed the 5' RACE reads via MiXCR and lists one record per CDR3 protein. Seen here are approximately 680,000 distinct CDR3 sequences, around 7.5% observed once, and the top ten hold less than 2%. This same sample was also taken into another study, of yellow fever vaccine responses in identical twins. That publication notes: Twins' vaccine T cell response reportedly gave the appearance of partial convergence and partial personalization.

The chain joins TRBV4-1 to TRBJ2-5; 11 bases line up with TRBD2. Sequencing was carried out using PBMCs. This TCR was recovered from a young woman in good health. The CDR3 DNA is TGCGCCAGCAGCCAAGACCGCCCGGCTAGCGGGGGGATAGTCCAAGAGACCCAGTACTTC. Translated, it gives CASSQDRPASGGIVQETQYF.